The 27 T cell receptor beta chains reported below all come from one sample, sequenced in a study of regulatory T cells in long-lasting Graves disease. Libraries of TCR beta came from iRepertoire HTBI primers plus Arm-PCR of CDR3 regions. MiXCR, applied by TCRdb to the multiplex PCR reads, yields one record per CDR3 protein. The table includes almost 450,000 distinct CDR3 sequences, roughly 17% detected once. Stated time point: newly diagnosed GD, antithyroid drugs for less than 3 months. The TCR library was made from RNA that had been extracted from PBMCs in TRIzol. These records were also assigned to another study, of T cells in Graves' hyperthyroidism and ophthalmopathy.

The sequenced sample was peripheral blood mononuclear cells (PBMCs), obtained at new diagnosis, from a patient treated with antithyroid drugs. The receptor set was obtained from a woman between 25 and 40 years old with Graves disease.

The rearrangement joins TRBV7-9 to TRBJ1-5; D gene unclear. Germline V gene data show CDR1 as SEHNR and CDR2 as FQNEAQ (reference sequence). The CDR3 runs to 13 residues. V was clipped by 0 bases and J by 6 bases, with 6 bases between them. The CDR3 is CASSLASGQPQHF. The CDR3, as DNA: TGTGCCAGCAGCTTAGCGTCAGGTCAGCCCCAGCATTTT.

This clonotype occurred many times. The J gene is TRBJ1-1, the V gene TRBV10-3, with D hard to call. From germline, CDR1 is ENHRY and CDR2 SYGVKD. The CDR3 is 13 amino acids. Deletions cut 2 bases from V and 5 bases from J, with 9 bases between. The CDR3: CAISEREGTEAFF. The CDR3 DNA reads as TGTGCCATCAGTGAGAGGGAAGGAACTGAAGCTTTCTTT.

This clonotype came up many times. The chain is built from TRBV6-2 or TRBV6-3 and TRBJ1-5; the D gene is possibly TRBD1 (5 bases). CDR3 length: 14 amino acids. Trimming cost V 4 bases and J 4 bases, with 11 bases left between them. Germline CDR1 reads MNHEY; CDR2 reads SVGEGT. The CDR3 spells CASSWLGGNQPQHF. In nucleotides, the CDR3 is TGTGCCAGCAGTTGGCTGGGGGGAAATCAGCCCCAGCATTTT.

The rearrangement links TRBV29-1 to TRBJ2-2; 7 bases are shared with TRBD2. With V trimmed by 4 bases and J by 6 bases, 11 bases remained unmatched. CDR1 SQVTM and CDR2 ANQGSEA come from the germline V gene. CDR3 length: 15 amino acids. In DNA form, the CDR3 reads TGCAGCGTTGGGCGTGGGGGGGGACGCGCCGGGGAGCTGTTTTTT. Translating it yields CSVGRGGGRAGELFF.

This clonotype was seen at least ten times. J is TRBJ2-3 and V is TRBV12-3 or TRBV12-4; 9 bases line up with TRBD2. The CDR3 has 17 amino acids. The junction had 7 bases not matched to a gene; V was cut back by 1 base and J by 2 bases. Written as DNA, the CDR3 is TGTGCCAGCAGTTTAGGGCCCCTAGCGGGAATCACAGATACGCAGTATTTT. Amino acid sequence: CASSLGPLAGITDTQYF.

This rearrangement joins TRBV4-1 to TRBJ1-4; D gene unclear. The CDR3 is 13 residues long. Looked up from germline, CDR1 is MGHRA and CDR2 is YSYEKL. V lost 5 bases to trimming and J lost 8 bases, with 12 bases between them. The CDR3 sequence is CASSLSRGEKLFF. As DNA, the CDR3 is TGCGCCAGCAGCTTATCACGTGGGGAAAAACTGTTTTTT.

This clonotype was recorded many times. For the CDR3, the DNA is TGTGCCTGGAGTCCCGTGGCGGGGCAAGAGACCCAGTACTTC. It is translated as CAWSPVAGQETQYF. The chain recombines TRBV30 with TRBJ2-1; TRBD2 might be the D (6 bases). The DNA end is a closer match to TRBJ2-5, so the J assignment may be wrong. The CDR3 is made up of 14 amino acids. Per germline, CDR1 GTSNPN and CDR2 SVGIG (reference sequence).

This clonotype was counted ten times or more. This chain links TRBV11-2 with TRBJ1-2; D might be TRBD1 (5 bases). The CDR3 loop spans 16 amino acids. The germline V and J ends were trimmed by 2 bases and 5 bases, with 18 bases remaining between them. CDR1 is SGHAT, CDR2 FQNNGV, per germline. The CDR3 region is CASSLTRVGDQYGYTF. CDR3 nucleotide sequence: TGTGCCAGCAGCTTAACCCGAGTAGGGGACCAATATGGCTACACCTTC.

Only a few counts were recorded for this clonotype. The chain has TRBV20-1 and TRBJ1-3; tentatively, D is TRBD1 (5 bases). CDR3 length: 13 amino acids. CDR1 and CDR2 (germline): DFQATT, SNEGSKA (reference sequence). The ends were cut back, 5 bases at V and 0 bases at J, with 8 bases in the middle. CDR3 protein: CSALDISGNTIYF. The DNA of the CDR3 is TGCAGTGCTCTGGACATCTCTGGAAACACCATATATTTT.

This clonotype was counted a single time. The CDR3 loop is CASSSPGQGVYYNEQFF. The CDR3 coding sequence is TGTGCCAGCAGTTCCCCCGGACAGGGGGTCTACTACAATGAGCAGTTCTTC. The J gene is TRBJ2-1, the V gene TRBV27, with TRBD1 matching 10 bases. Germline loops: CDR1 MNHEY, CDR2 SMNVEV (reference sequence). The CDR3 contains 17 residues. The V and J ends lost 4 bases and 3 bases, in that order; junction bases with no gene match: 9.

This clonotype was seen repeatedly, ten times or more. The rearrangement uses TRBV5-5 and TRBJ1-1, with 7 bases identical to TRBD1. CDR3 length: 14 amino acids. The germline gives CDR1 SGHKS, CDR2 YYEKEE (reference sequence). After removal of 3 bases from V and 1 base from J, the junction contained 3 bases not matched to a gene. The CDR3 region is CASSSGTENTEAFF. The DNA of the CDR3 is TGTGCCAGCAGCTCCGGGACAGAGAACACTGAAGCTTTCTTT.

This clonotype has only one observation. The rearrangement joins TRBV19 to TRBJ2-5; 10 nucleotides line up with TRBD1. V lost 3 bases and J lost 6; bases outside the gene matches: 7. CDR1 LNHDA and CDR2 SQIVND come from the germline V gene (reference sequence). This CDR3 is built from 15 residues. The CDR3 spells CASSISGQGMKTQYF. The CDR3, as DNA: TGTGCCAGTAGTATCTCGGGACAGGGGATGAAGACCCAGTACTTC. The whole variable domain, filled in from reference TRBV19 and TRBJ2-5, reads DGGITQSPKYLFRKEGQNVTLSCEQNLNHDAMYWYRQDPGQGLRLIYYSQIVNDFQKGDIAEGYSVSREKKESFPLTVTSAQKNPTAFYLCASSISGQGMKTQYFGPGTRLLVL.

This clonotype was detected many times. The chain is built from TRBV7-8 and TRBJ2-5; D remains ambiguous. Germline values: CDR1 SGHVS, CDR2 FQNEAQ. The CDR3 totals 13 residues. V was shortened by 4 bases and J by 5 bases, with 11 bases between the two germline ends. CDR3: CASSSASWETQYF. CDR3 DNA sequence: TGTGCCAGCAGCTCAGCATCATGGGAGACCCAGTACTTC.

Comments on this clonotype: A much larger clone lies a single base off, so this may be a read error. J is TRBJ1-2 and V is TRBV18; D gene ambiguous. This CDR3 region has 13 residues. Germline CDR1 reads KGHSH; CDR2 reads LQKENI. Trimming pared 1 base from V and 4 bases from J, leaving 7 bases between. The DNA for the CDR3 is TGTGCCAGCTCACCACAGGAGAGCTATGGCTACACCTTC. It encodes CASSPQESYGYTF.

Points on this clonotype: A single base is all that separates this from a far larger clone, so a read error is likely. CDR3 in amino acids: CASSLAAGRTGELVF. The CDR3 DNA sequence: TGTGCCAGCAGCTTAGCAGCGGGACGCACCGGGGAGCTGGTTTTT. This rearrangement joins TRBV7-2 to TRBJ2-2, with 7 positions matching TRBD2. The CDR3 has 15 residues. Germline V lookup: CDR1 SGHTA, CDR2 FQGNSA.

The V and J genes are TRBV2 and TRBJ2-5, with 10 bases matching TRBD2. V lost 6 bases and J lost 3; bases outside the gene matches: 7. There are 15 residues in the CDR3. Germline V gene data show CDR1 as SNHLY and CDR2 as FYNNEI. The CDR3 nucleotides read TGTGCCAGCAGAGGGACTAGCGCGCAAAAAGAGACCCAGTACTTC. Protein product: CASRGTSAQKETQYF.

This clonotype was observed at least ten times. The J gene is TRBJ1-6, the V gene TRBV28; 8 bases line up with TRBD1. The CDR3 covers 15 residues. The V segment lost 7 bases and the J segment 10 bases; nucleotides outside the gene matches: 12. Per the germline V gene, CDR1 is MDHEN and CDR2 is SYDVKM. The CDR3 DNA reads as TGTGCCAGCACAATTCGTCAGGGGGCACGCTCACCCCTCCACTTT. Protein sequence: CASTIRQGARSPLHF. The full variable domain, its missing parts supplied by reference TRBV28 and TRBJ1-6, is DVKVTQSSRYLVKRTGEKVFLECVQDMDHENMFWYRQDPGLGLRLIYFSYDVKMKEKGDIPEGYSVSREKKERFSLILESASTNQTSMYLCASTIRQGARSPLHFGNGTRLTVT.

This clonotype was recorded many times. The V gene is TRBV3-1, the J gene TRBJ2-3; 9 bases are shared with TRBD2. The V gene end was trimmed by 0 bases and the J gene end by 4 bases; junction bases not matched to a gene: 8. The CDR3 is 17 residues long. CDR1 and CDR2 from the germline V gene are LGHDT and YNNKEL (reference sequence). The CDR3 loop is CASSQDVAGGRPDTQYF. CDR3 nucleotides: TGTGCCAGCAGCCAAGATGTGGCGGGAGGGCGACCAGATACGCAGTATTTT.

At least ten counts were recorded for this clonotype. CDR3 sequence (DNA): TGTGCCAGCTCCCCCCTCCGCGGGAGGGGGCGTCATGGCTACACCTTC. Protein product: CASSPLRGRGRHGYTF. The rearrangement joins TRBV18 to TRBJ1-2; 7 bases are a match to TRBD1. The CDR3 covers 16 residues. Germline CDR1 reads KGHSH; CDR2 reads LQKENI. The trim removed 6 bases at V and 6 bases at J, leaving 16 bases unmatched.

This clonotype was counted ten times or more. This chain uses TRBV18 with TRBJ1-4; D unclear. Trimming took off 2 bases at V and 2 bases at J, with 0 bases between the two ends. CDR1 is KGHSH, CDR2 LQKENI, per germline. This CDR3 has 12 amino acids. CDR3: CASSPTNEKLFF. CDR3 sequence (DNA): TGTGCCAGCTCACCAACTAATGAAAAACTGTTTTTT.

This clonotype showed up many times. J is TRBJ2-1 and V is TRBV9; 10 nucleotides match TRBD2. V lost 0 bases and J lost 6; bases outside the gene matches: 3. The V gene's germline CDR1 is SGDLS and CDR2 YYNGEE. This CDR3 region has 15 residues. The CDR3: CASSVASGRGNEQFF. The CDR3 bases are TGTGCCAGCAGCGTAGCAAGCGGGAGGGGCAATGAGCAGTTCTTC.

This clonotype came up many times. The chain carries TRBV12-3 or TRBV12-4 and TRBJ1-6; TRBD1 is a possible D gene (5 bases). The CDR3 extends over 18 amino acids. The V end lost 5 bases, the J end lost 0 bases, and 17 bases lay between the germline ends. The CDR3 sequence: CASSPRMGGGSYNSPLHF. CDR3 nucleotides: TGTGCCAGCAGTCCCCGTATGGGGGGGGGCTCCTATAATTCACCCCTCCACTTT.

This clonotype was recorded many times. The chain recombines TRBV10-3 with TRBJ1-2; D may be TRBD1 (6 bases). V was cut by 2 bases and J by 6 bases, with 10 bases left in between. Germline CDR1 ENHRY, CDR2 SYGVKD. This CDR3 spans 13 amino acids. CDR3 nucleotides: TGTGCCATCAGTGAGCCGGACAGTCATGGCTACACCTTC. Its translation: CAISEPDSHGYTF.

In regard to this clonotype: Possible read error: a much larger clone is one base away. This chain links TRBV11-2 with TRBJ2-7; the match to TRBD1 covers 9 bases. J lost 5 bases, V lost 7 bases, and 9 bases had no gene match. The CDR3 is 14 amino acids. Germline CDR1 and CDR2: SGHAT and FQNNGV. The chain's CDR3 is CASTRDRALHEQYF. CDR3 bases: TGTGCCAGCACCAGGGACAGGGCTTTGCACGAGCAGTACTTC. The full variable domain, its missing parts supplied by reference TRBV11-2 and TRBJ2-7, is EAGVAQSPRYKIIEKRQSVAFWCNPISGHATLYWYQQILGQGPKLLIQFQNNGVVDDSQLPKDRFSAERLKGVDSTLKIQPAKLEDSAVYLCASTRDRALHEQYFGPGTRLTVT.

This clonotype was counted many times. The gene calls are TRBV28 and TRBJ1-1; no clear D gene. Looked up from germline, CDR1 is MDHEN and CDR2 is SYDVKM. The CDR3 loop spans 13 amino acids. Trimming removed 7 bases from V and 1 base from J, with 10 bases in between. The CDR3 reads CASTESANTEAFF. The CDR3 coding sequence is TGTGCCAGCACCGAAAGCGCGAACACTGAAGCTTTCTTT. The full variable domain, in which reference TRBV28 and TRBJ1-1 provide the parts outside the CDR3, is DVKVTQSSRYLVKRTGEKVFLECVQDMDHENMFWYRQDPGLGLRLIYFSYDVKMKEKGDIPEGYSVSREKKERFSLILESASTNQTSMYLCASTESANTEAFFGQGTRLTVV.

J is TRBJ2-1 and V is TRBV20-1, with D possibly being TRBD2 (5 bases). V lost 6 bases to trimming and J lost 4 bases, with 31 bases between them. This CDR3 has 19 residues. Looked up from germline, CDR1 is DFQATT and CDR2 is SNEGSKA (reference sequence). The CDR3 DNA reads TGCAGTGCCCCACCGACGCGGTCTTTAGCGCCGGTTATTTACAATGAGCAGTTCTTC. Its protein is CSAPPTRSLAPVIYNEQFF.

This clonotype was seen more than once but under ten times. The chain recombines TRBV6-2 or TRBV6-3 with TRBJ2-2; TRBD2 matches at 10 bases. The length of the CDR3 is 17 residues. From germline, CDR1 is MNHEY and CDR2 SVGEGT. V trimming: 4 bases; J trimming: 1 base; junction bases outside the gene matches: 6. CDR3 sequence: CASSSFSGRWNTGELFF. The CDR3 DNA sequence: TGTGCCAGCAGTTCCTTTAGCGGGAGGTGGAACACCGGGGAGCTGTTTTTT.